A single sample gave rise to the 28 T cell receptor beta chains below, sequenced in a study of T cell responses to AZD1222 COVID-19 vaccine. Clones were read by immunoSEQ multiplex PCR, and TCRdb kept only the in-frame ones, dropping some. In the table there are about 150,000 clones, 70% to 90% of which are singletons. The material sequenced was peripheral blood, taken on day 0 of AZD1222 vaccination. All receptors come from an adult in good health.

The chain uses TRBV11-2 and TRBJ2-5; 8 bases agree with TRBD2. The CDR3 has 15 residues. The germline gives CDR1 SGHAT, CDR2 FQNNGV. The J segment lost 5 bases and the V segment lost 0 bases, leaving 5 bases of the junction unmatched. In DNA, the CDR3 is TGTGCCAGCAGCTTAGATCCGGGGGGGTGGGAGACCCAGTACTTC. This gives the protein CASSLDPGGWETQYF.

This rearrangement joins TRBV30 to TRBJ1-2; 7 bases align to TRBD1. In germline, CDR1 is GTSNPN, CDR2 SVGIG (reference sequence). J was trimmed by 5 bases and V by 2 bases; bases with no gene match: 2. This CDR3 region has 12 residues. CDR3 protein: CAWSQGGYGYTF. CDR3 DNA: TGTGCCTGGAGTCAGGGGGGATATGGCTACACCTTC.

J is TRBJ2-7 and V is TRBV3-1 (or the pseudogene TRBV3-2); D gene ambiguous. Trimming cost V 1 base and J 3 bases, with 16 bases left between them. Germline CDR1 reads LGHDT; CDR2 reads YNNKEL (reference sequence). This CDR3 has 16 residues. CDR3 in amino acids: CASSQGRGGAYYEQYF. In DNA, the CDR3 is TGTGCCAGCAGCCAAGGGCGAGGTGGAGCCTACTACGAGCAGTACTTC.

The V call is TRBV4-2, the J call TRBJ2-1; 11 nucleotides align to TRBD2. Per germline, CDR1 LGHNA and CDR2 YNFKEQ. J lost 3 bases, V lost 4 bases, and 8 bases had no gene match. This CDR3 contains 17 residues. Here the CDR3 DNA reads TGTGCCAGCAGCCTTGATGTAGCGGGGGGGATCTACAATGAGCAGTTCTTC. It translates to CASSLDVAGGIYNEQFF.

V is TRBV7-2 and J is TRBJ2-3; TRBD2 aligns across 12 bases. The V gene's germline CDR1 is SGHTA and CDR2 FQGNSA. The CDR3 contains 16 residues. V shed 4 bases and J 1 base; nucleotides not matched to a gene: 3. The CDR3 DNA follows: TGTGCCAGCAGCTCCCTAGCGGGGGGGGGCACAGATACGCAGTATTTT. It yields the protein CASSSLAGGGTDTQYF.

As DNA, the CDR3 is TGTGCCAGTACCCCCTCCGGGGTGGGGACTGAAGCTTTCTTT. Protein: CASTPSGVGTEAFF. The chain couples TRBV19 to TRBJ1-1, with no clear D. CDR3 length: 14 residues. Germline CDR1 LNHDA, CDR2 SQIVND (reference sequence). The ends were cut back, 7 bases at V and 5 bases at J, with 17 bases in the middle.

The chain employs TRBV9 and TRBJ1-3; no definite D call. This CDR3 has 11 amino acids. The V gene lost 8 bases and the J gene lost 4 bases, with 7 bases spanning the gap. CDR1 and CDR2 from the germline V gene are SGDLS and YYNGEE. The CDR3 loop reads CASASGNTIYF. The CDR3 DNA follows: TGTGCCAGTGCTTCCGGAAACACCATATATTTT. The full variable domain, with the rest looked up from reference TRBV9 and TRBJ1-3, is DSGVTQTPKHLITATGQRVTLRCSPRSGDLSVYWYQQSLDQGLQFLIQYYNGEERAKGNILERFSAQQFPDLHSELNLSSLELGDSALYFCASASGNTIYFGEGSWLTVV.

This clone was found once. The chain carries TRBV11-2 and TRBJ1-3, with 8 bases identical to TRBD1. The ends lost 4 bases at V and 0 bases at J; junction bases unmatched: 8. In germline, CDR1 is SGHAT, CDR2 FQNNGV. This CDR3 is built from 17 residues. This CDR3 reads CASSSLQGAGSGNTIYF. CDR3 DNA sequence: TGTGCCAGCAGCTCGCTCCAGGGGGCCGGCTCTGGAAACACCATATATTTT.

CDR3 nucleotide sequence: TGCGCCAGCAGCTTGTTTGGAGGTTCGGGCTACGAGCAGTACTTC. Its translation: CASSLFGGSGYEQYF. The genes are TRBV5-1 and TRBJ2-7, with D maybe TRBD2 (5 bases). Germline loops: CDR1 SGHRS, CDR2 YFSETQ. This CDR3 spans 15 amino acids. Trimming shortened V by 1 base and J by 3 bases, and 14 bases separated the two germline ends.

The chain couples TRBV5-1 to TRBJ2-3, with 8 bases fitting TRBD2. Trimming at V came to 0 bases and at J to 4 bases, leaving 7 bases not matched to a gene. The CDR3 consists of 16 residues. Looked up from germline, CDR1 is SGHRS and CDR2 is YFSETQ. CDR3 amino acids: CASSLEGLEVSDTQYF. The CDR3 DNA reads as TGCGCCAGCAGCTTGGAGGGACTAGAGGTTTCAGATACGCAGTATTTT. Looking up the rest from reference TRBV5-1 and TRBJ2-3 gives the full variable domain: KAGVTQTPRYLIKTRGQQVTLSCSPISGHRSVSWYQQTPGQGLQFLFEYFSETQRNKGNFPGRFSGRQFSNSRSEMNVSTLELGDSALYLCASSLEGLEVSDTQYFGPGTRLTVL.

This clone is classed as medium-sized. The rearrangement joins TRBV2 to TRBJ1-6, with TRBD1 as a possible D gene (6 bases). The CDR3 runs 11 residues. V was cut by 8 bases and J by 7 bases, with 6 bases left in between. Germline assignment: CDR1 SNHLY and CDR2 FYNNEI. DNA for the CDR3: TGTGCCAGCGACAGGAATTCACCCCTCCACTTT. Its translation: CASDRNSPLHF.

This chain connects TRBV5-5 to TRBJ2-2; 10 positions match TRBD1. Germline V CDR1 and CDR2: SGHKS, YYEKEE (reference sequence). This CDR3 is built from 17 residues. V was pared by 3 bases and J by 3 bases, with 8 bases of the junction left unmatched. The chain's CDR3 is CASSSDRGRVDTGELFF. CDR3 sequence (DNA): TGTGCCAGCAGCTCCGACAGGGGGCGAGTCGACACCGGGGAGCTGTTTTTT.

This clone was picked up a small number of times. The V gene is TRBV5-1, the J gene TRBJ1-1; 8 positions match TRBD1. The CDR3 is 16 amino acids. Germline V gene sequence: CDR1 SGHRS, CDR2 YFSETQ. The V segment lost 0 bases and the J segment 0 bases; nucleotides outside the gene matches: 4. The CDR3 DNA reads TGCGCCAGCAGCTTGGGAACAGGGGGAATGAACACTGAAGCTTTCTTT. Its protein is CASSLGTGGMNTEAFF.

The table lists this clone with a few counts. The V gene is TRBV5-1, the J gene TRBJ2-1, with D possibly called TRBD1 or TRBD2 (5 bases each). This CDR3 comprises 13 residues. Germline CDR1 reads SGHRS; CDR2 reads YFSETQ. V was pared by 2 bases and J by 7 bases, with 10 bases between. CDR3 coding DNA: TGCGCCAGCAGCTTCGAAGAGGGGAATGAGCAGTTCTTC. It is translated as CASSFEEGNEQFF.

The rearrangement uses TRBV6-5 and TRBJ2-2; no firm D call. Germline CDR1 is MNHEY and CDR2 is SVGAGI. Trimming pared 8 bases from V and 6 bases from J, leaving 7 bases between. There are 11 residues in the CDR3. This CDR3 reads CASGVAGELFF. CDR3 nucleotide sequence: TGTGCCAGCGGGGTCGCCGGGGAGCTGTTTTTT.

The CDR3 coding sequence is TGTGCCAGCAGCTTAGACATGGGCTTCGGAAACACCATATATTTT. Translation gives CASSLDMGFGNTIYF. The chain employs TRBV7-6 and TRBJ1-3; D is ambiguous. Looked up from germline, CDR1 is SGHVS and CDR2 is FNYEAQ. V lost 1 base and J 4 bases, leaving 11 bases between the germline ends. The CDR3 sequence is 15 residues long.

The CDR3 DNA is TGTGCCAGCAGCTTTCGGAATCCCGGGACCGCCGGCGAGCAGTACTTC. Protein: CASSFRNPGTAGEQYF. The chain uses TRBV5-6 and TRBJ2-7; D tentatively reads TRBD1 or TRBD2 (5 bases each). Germline V gene sequence: CDR1 SGHDT, CDR2 YYEEEE. The CDR3 spans 16 residues. Trimming pared 2 bases from V and 6 bases from J, leaving 21 bases between.

This clone occurred a few times. Here the CDR3 DNA reads TGTGCCAGCTCACCTGACCGGGTCCTTGGCTACACCTTC. This codes for CASSPDRVLGYTF. The gene calls are TRBV18 and TRBJ1-2; D unclear. V lost 3 bases and J 7 bases, leaving 12 bases between the germline ends. In germline, CDR1 is KGHSH, CDR2 LQKENI. The CDR3 contains 13 residues.

The chain carries TRBV10-3 and TRBJ2-3, with 7 bases identical to TRBD2. Germline loops: CDR1 ENHRY, CDR2 SYGVKD. This CDR3 comprises 13 residues. V was clipped by 9 bases and J by 1 base; unmatched bases: 4. CDR3 bases: TGTGCCATTGGGGGGGTAGGCACAGATACGCAGTATTTT. Translation gives CAIGGVGTDTQYF.

The chain combines TRBV15 with TRBJ2-7, with D possibly matching TRBD1 (5 bases). V was clipped by 0 bases and J by 6 bases, with 15 bases between them. Per germline, CDR1 LNHNV and CDR2 YYDKDF (reference sequence). This CDR3 has 15 amino acids. The CDR3 region has the DNA TGTGCCACCAGCAGAGATTTGACAGCGCCTACCGAGCAGTACTTC. Protein sequence: CATSRDLTAPTEQYF.

J is TRBJ1-1 and V is TRBV5-6; 11 bases fit TRBD1. CDR3 length equals 15 residues. The J segment lost 6 bases and the V segment lost 3 bases, leaving 7 bases of the junction unmatched. Germline lookup yields CDR1 SGHDT and CDR2 YYEEEE. CDR3 nucleotide sequence: TGTGCCAGCAGCTGGACAGGGGGCCTCCCTTCTGAAGCTTTCTTT. This encodes CASSWTGGLPSEAFF.

V usage is TRBV5-4 and J usage is TRBJ1-1; D is undetermined. The V and J ends lost 7 bases and 5 bases respectively, with 15 bases between them. Germline CDR1 reads SGHNT; CDR2 reads YYREEE (reference sequence). This CDR3 is built from 13 residues. CDR3 sequence: CASGVPLGTEAFF. CDR3 coding DNA: TGTGCCAGCGGAGTCCCCCTGGGGACTGAAGCTTTCTTT.

This chain joins TRBV2 and TRBJ2-1; D possibly corresponds to TRBD2 (7 bases). The CDR3 runs 14 residues. The V and J ends lost 9 bases and 2 bases respectively, with 14 bases between them. Germline V gene lookup returns CDR1 SNHLY and CDR2 FYNNEI. As DNA, the CDR3 is TGTGCCAGTATTAGGGGGGGAGCCTACAATGAGCAGTTCTTC. Amino acid sequence: CASIRGGAYNEQFF. Drawing the rest from reference TRBV2 and TRBJ2-1, the complete variable domain is EPEVTQTPSHQVTQMGQEVILRCVPISNHLYFYWYRQILGQKVEFLVSFYNNEISEKSEIFDDQFSVERPDGSNFTLKIRSTKLEDSAMYFCASIRGGAYNEQFFGPGTRLTVL.

Of note for this clone: The same CDR3 also results from other DNA sequences found in this sample. This chain joins TRBV6-1 and TRBJ1-2; D not resolved. Per germline, CDR1 MNHNS and CDR2 SASEGT. Trimming shortened V by 3 bases and J by 4 bases, and 3 bases separated the two germline ends. The CDR3 totals 11 residues. The CDR3 region has the DNA TGTGCCAGCAGTGAGGCCTATGGCTACACCTTC. Protein product: CASSEAYGYTF.

V gene TRBV19 combines with J gene TRBJ2-5; either TRBD1 or TRBD2 may supply D (5 bases each). V lost 7 bases, J lost 4 bases, and 13 bases lay in between. Looked up from germline, CDR1 is LNHDA and CDR2 is SQIVND (reference sequence). This CDR3 is built from 13 residues. CDR3 residues: CASKRWDGETQYF. CDR3 sequence (DNA): TGTGCCAGTAAGCGGTGGGACGGAGAGACCCAGTACTTC.

J is TRBJ2-7 and V is TRBV7-2; D not certain. The V end was cut by 1 base, the J end by 2 bases, with 6 bases between. CDR3 size: 13 residues. Germline-derived CDR1 and CDR2 are SGHTA and FQGNSA. CDR3 in amino acids: CASSLVYAYEQYF. The DNA of the CDR3 is TGTGCCAGCAGCTTAGTTTACGCCTACGAGCAGTACTTC.

The rearrangement links TRBV18 to TRBJ1-1; TRBD1 matches at 8 bases. V gave up 4 bases and J gave up 1 base; unmatched junction bases: 8. The CDR3 contains 16 residues. Germline-derived CDR1 and CDR2 are KGHSH and LQKENI. CDR3 sequence (DNA): TGTGCCAGCTCACTAGGACAGGGCCAGTGGAACACTGAAGCTTTCTTT. It encodes CASSLGQGQWNTEAFF.

This chain links TRBV24-1 with TRBJ2-2, with D possibly TRBD1 on 6 matching bases. CDR3 length: 14 residues. Trimming cost V 7 bases and J 5 bases, with 13 bases left between them. From germline, CDR1 is KGHDR and CDR2 SFDVKD. The CDR3 DNA is TGTGCCACCAGCGGGACAATGGGGACCGGGGAGCTGTTTTTT. As protein: CATSGTMGTGELFF.